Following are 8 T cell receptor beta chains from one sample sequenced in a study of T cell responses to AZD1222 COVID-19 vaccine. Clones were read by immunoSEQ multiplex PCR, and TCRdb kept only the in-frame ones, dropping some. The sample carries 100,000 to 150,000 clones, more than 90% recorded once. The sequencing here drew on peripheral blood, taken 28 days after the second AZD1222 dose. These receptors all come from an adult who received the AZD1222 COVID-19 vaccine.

The CDR3 is CASSYSGGETQYF. The DNA for the CDR3 is TGTGCCAGCAGTTACTCCGGGGGAGAGACCCAGTACTTC. The rearrangement links TRBV6-2 or TRBV6-3 to TRBJ2-5, with D possibly matching TRBD2 (6 bases). V shed 0 bases and J shed 4 bases, with 6 bases lying between them. The CDR3 consists of 13 residues. Germline lookup yields CDR1 MNHEY and CDR2 SVGEGT.

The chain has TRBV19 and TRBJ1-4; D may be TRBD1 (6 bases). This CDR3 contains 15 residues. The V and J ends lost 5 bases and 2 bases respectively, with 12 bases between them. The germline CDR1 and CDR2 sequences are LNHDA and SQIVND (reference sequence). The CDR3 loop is CASSPLGATNEKLFF. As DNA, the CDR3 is TGTGCCAGTAGTCCACTGGGGGCCACTAATGAAAAACTGTTTTTT. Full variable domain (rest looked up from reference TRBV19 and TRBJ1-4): DGGITQSPKYLFRKEGQNVTLSCEQNLNHDAMYWYRQDPGQGLRLIYYSQIVNDFQKGDIAEGYSVSREKKESFPLTVTSAQKNPTAFYLCASSPLGATNEKLFFGSGTQLSVL.

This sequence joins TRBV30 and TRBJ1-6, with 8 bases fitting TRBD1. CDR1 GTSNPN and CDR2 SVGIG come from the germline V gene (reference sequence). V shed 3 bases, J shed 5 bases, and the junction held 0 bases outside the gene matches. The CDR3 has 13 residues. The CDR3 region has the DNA TGTGCCTGGAGGGACAGGGATAATTCACCCCTCCACTTT. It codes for CAWRDRDNSPLHF. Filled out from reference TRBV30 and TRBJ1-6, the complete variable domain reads SQTIHQWPATLVQPVGSPLSLECTVEGTSNPNLYWYRQAAGRGLQLLFYSVGIGQISSEVPQNLSASRPQDRQFILSSKKLLLSDSGFYLCAWRDRDNSPLHFGNGTRLTVT.

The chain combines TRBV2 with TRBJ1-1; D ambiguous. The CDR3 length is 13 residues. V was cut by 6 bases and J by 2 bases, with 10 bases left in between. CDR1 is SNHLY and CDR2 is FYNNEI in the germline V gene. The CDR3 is CASRGLSNTEAFF. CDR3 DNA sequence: TGTGCCAGCAGAGGACTTTCTAACACTGAAGCTTTCTTT.

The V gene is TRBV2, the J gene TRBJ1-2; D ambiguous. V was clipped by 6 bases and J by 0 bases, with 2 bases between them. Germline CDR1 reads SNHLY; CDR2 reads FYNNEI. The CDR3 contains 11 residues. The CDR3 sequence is CASSANYGYTF. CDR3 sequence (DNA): TGTGCCAGCAGCGCTAACTATGGCTACACCTTC.

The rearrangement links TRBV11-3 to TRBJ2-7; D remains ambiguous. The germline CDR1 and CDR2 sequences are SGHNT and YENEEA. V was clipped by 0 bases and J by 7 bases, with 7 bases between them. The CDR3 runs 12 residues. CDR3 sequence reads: CASSLDPYEQYF. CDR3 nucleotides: TGTGCCAGCAGCTTAGACCCTTATGAGCAGTACTTC.

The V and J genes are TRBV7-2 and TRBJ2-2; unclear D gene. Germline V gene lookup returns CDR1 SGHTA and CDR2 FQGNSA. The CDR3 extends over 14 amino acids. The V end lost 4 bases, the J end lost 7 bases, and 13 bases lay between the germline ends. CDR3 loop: CASSYTEYSGELFF. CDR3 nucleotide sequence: TGTGCCAGCAGCTATACGGAGTATAGCGGGGAGCTGTTTTTT.

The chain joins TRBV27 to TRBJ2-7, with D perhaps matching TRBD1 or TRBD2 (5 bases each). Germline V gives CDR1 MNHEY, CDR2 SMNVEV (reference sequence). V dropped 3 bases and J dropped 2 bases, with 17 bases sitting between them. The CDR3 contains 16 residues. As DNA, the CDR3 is TGTGCCAGCAGTTTTTCTCCGGGACGGACGACCTACGAGCAGTACTTC. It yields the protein CASSFSPGRTTYEQYF.